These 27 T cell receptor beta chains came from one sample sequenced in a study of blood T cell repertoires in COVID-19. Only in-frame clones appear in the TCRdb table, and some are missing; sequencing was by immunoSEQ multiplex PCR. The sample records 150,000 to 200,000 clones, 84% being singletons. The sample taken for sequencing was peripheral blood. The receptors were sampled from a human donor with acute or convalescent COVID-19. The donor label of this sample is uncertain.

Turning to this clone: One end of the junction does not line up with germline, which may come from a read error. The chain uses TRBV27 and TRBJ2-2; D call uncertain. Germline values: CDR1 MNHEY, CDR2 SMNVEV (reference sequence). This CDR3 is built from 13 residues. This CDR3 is CPSRPTATGELFF. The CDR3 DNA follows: TGTCCCAGCAGACCAACCGCGACCGGGGAGCTGTTTTTT.

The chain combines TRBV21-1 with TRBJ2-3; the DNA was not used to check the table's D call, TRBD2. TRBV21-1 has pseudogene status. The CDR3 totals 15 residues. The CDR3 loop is CASSKNTSGADTQYF. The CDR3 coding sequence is TGTGCCAGCAGCAAAAATACTAGCGGAGCAGATACGCAGTATTTT.

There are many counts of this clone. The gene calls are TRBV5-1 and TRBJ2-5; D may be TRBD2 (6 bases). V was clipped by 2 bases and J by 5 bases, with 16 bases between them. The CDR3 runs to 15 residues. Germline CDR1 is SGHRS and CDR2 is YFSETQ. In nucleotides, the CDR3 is TGCGCCAGCAGCTTTTCCGGGAGCCCGCAGGAGACCCAGTACTTC. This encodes CASSFSGSPQETQYF. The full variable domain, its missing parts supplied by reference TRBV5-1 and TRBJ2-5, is KAGVTQTPRYLIKTRGQQVTLSCSPISGHRSVSWYQQTPGQGLQFLFEYFSETQRNKGNFPGRFSGRQFSNSRSEMNVSTLELGDSALYLCASSFSGSPQETQYFGPGTRLLVL.

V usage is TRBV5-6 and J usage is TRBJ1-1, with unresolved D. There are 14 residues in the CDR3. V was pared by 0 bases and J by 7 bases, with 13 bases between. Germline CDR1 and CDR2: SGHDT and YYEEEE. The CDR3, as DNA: TGTGCCAGCAGCTTGGGTCTGAACAGAGATGAAGCTTTCTTT. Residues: CASSLGLNRDEAFF.

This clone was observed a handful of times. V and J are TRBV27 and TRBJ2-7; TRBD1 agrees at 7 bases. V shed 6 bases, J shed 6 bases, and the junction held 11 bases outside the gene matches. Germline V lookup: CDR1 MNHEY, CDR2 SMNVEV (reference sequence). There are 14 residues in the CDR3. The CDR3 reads CASRRPGQTTEQYF. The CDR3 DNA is TGTGCCAGCAGACGTCCGGGACAGACAACCGAGCAGTACTTC.

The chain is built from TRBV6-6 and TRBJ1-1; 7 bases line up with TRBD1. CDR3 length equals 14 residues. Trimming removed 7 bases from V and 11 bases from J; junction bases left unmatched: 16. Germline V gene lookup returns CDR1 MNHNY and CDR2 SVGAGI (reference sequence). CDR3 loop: CASTDERGRGGAFF. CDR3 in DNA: TGTGCCAGCACGGATGAAAGGGGGCGCGGAGGTGCTTTCTTT.

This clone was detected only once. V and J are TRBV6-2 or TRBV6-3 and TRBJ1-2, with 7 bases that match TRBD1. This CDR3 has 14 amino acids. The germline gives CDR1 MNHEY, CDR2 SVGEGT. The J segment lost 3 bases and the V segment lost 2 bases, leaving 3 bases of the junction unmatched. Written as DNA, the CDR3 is TGTGCCAGCAGTTACGAGGGGGCCTACTATGGCTACACCTTC. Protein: CASSYEGAYYGYTF.

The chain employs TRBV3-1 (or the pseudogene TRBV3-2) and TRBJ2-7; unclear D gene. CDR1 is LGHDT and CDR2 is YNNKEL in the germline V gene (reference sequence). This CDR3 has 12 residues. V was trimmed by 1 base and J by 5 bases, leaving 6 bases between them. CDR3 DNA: TGTGCCAGCAGCCAAGGAGGTAACGAGCAGTACTTC. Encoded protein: CASSQGGNEQYF.

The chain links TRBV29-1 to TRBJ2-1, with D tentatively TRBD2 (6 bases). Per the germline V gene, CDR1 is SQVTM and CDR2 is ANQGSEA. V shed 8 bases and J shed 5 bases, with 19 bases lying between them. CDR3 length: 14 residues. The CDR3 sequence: CSPDEGLNHNEQFF. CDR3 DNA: TGCAGCCCTGACGAGGGACTGAACCACAATGAGCAGTTCTTC.

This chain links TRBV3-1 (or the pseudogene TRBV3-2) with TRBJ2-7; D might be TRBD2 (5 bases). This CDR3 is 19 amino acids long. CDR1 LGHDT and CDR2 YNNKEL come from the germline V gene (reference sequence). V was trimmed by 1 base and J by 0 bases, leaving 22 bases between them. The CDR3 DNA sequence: TGTGCCAGCAGCCAAGGGATAATCCCGGGCGAGGGATACTCCTACGAGCAGTACTTC. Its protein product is CASSQGIIPGEGYSYEQYF.

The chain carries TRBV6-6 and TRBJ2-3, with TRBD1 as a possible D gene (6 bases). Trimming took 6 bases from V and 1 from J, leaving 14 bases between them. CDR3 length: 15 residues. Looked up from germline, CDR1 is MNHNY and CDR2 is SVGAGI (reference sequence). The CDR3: CASSLVGAGTDTQYF. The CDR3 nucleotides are TGTGCCAGCAGCCTCGTGGGGGCGGGCACAGATACGCAGTATTTT.

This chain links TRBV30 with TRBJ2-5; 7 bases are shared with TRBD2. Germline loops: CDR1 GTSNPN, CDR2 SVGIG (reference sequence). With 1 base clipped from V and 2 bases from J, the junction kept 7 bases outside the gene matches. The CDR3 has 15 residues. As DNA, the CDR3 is TGTGCCTGGAGTGGGAGCGGGGTCGATCAAGAGACCCAGTACTTC. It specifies CAWSGSGVDQETQYF.

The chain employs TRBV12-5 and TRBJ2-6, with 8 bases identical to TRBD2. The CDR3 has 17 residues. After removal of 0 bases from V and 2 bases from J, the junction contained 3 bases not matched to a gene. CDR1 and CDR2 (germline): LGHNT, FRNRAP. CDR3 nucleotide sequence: TGTGCTAGTGGTTTGGTAAGAGCGGGGGCTGGGGCCAACGTCCTGACTTTC. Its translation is CASGLVRAGAGANVLTF.

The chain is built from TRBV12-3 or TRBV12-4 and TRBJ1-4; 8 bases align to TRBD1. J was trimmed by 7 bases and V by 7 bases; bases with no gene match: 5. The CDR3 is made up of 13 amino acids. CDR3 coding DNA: TGTGCCAGCAAAGGACAGGGAGGTGAAAAACTGTTTTTT. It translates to CASKGQGGEKLFF.

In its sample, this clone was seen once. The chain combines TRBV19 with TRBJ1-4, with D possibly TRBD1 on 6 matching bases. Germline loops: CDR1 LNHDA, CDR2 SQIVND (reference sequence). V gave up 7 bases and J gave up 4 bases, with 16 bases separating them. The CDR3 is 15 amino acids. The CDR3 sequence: CASTQGTRSNEKLFF. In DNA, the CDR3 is TGTGCCAGTACCCAAGGGACACGTAGTAATGAAAAACTGTTTTTT.

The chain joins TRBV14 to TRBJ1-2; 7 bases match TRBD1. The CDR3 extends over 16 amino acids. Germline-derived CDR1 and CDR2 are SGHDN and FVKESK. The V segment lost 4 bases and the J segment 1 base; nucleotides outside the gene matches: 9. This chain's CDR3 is CASSRGLQGINYGYTF. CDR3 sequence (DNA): TGTGCCAGCAGCCGCGGCTTACAGGGGATTAACTATGGCTACACCTTC.

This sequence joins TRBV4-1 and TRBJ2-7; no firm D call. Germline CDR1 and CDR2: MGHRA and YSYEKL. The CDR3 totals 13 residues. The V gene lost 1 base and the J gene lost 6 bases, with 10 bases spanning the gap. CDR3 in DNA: TGCGCCAGCAGCCAAGCGAACGGTCTCGAGCAGTACTTC. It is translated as CASSQANGLEQYF.

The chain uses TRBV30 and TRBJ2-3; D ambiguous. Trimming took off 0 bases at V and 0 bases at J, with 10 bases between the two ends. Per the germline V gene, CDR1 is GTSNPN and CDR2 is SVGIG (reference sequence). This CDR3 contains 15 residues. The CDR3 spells CAWSVSARSTDTQYF. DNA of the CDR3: TGTGCCTGGAGTGTCTCCGCGAGAAGCACAGATACGCAGTATTTT.

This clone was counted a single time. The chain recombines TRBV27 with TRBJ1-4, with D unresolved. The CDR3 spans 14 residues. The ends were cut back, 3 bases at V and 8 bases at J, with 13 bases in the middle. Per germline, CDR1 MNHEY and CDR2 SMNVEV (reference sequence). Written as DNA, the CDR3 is TGTGCCAGCAGTTTCACCCCCTCCGCGGAAAAACTGTTTTTT. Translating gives CASSFTPSAEKLFF.

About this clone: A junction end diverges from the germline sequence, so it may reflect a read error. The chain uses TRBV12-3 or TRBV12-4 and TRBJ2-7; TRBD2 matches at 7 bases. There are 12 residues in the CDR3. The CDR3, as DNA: TGTGCCAGCAGTTTTGAGGGGAGGGGAAAGGGCTTC. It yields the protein CASSFEGRGKGF.

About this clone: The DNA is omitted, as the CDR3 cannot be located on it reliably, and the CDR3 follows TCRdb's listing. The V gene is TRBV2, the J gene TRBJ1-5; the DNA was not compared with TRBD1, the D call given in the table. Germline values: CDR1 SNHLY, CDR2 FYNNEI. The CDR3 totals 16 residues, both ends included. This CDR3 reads CASSADRGTSGQPQHF.

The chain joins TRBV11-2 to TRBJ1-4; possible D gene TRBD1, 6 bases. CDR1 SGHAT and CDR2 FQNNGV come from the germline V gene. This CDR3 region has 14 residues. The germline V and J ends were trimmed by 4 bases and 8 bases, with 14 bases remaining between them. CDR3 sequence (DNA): TGTGCCAGCAGCTCCATCAGGGGTAGGGAAAAACTGTTTTTT. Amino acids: CASSSIRGREKLFF.

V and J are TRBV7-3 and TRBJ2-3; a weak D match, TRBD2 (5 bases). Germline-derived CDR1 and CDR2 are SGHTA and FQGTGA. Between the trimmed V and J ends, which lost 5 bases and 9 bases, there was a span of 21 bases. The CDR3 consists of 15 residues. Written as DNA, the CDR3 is TGTGCCAGCAGCATCGAAAGCGGCCCTGAGCAAACGCAGTATTTT. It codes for CASSIESGPEQTQYF.

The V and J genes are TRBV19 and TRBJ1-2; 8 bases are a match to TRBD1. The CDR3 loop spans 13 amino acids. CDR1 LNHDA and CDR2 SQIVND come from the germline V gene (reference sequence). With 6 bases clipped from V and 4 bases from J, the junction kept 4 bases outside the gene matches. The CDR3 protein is CASSHGQGYGYTF. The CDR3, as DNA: TGTGCCAGTAGCCACGGACAGGGCTATGGCTACACCTTC. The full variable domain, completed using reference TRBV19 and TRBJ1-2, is DGGITQSPKYLFRKEGQNVTLSCEQNLNHDAMYWYRQDPGQGLRLIYYSQIVNDFQKGDIAEGYSVSREKKESFPLTVTSAQKNPTAFYLCASSHGQGYGYTFGSGTRLTVV.

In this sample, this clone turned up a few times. CDR3 region: CASSPRTLSSYNSPLHF. CDR3 nucleotides: TGTGCCAGCAGTCCCCGGACATTATCCTCCTATAATTCACCCCTCCACTTT. This chain links TRBV27 with TRBJ1-6, with a tentative D call TRBD1 (5 bases). Germline V gives CDR1 MNHEY, CDR2 SMNVEV (reference sequence). The CDR3 extends over 17 amino acids. Trimming cost V 5 bases and J 0 bases, with 14 bases left between them.

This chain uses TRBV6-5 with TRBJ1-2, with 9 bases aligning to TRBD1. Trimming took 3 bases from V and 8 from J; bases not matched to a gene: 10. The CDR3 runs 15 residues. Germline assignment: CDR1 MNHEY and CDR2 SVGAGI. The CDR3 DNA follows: TGTGCCAGCAGTTATTCCCCCTGGACAGGGGACGGCTACACCTTC. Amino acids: CASSYSPWTGDGYTF.

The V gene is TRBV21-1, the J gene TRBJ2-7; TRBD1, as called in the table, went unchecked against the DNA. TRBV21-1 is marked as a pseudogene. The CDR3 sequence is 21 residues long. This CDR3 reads CASSASHGQVLVNGRWYEQYF. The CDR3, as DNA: TGTGCCAGCAGCGCCTCGCATGGACAGGTCCTTGTAAACGGGAGATGGTACGAGCAGTACTTC.